This T cell receptor (beta chain) was identified in a study of blood T cell repertoires in COVID-19. Study summary: Researchers got acute and convalescent COVID-19 samples from the United States, Italy and Spain. T cells, B-cell-depleted T cells, or PBMCs provided the cDNA or gDNA that served as material.

Germline values: CDR1 SEHNR, CDR2 FQNEAQ (reference sequence). This CDR3 is 16 amino acids long. Trimming stripped 3 bases from V and 5 bases from J, with 20 bases between. As processed by the authors: For nucleated cells, counts were estimated from reference gene primer amplification. TCRdb's copy holds only in-frame clones and misses some; the assay was immunoSEQ multiplex PCR. V, J and clone size are taken as reported in that table, and D and trimming were inferred from the DNA itself. The sample yields roughly 60,000 clones, approximately 87% seen once. This clone has a handful of counts. The genes are TRBV7-9 and TRBJ2-7, with a possible D match to TRBD1 (6 bases). The sample was peripheral blood. This sequence originates from a human donor in a cohort sampled during active COVID-19. The chain's CDR3 is CASSLFSDSFRDEQYF. Here the CDR3 DNA reads TGTGCCAGCAGCTTGTTCTCGGACAGCTTCAGGGACGAGCAGTACTTC.